The 4 T cell receptor beta chains below come from one sample, sequenced in a study of CD8+ T cells in alopecia areata. RNA extraction and reverse transcription yielded cDNA as sequencing template. The table came from immunoSEQ multiplex PCR; TCRdb's copy has only in-frame clones and leaves some out. The data hold about 97,000 clones, with roughly two fifths observed a single time. Material for sequencing was CD4+ T cells sorted from blood. The receptors originated from a human donor with alopecia areata.

This chain joins TRBV30 and TRBJ2-5; possibly TRBD1 for D (6 bases). The DNA end lines up better with TRBJ2-7; the J call may be wrong. The CDR3 is 12 amino acids. The germline V gene encodes CDR1 GTSNPN and CDR2 SVGIG (reference sequence). DNA of the CDR3: TGTGCCTGGATACAGGGAATAGGCGAGCAGTACTTC. It is translated as CAWIQGIGEQYF.

The V and J genes are TRBV7-2 and TRBJ2-5, with 10 bases identical to TRBD2. Germline trimming cut 5 bases from V and 5 bases from J; bases unmatched to any gene: 5. CDR3 length: 14 amino acids. The germline V gene encodes CDR1 SGHTA and CDR2 FQGNSA. The CDR3 loop is CASSPSGGGETQYF. CDR3 coding DNA: TGTGCCAGCAGCCCTAGCGGGGGAGGGGAGACCCAGTACTTC.

The chain is built from TRBV4-3 and TRBJ2-1; 10 bases fit TRBD2. Germline values: CDR1 LGHNA, CDR2 YSLEER. V shed 1 base, J shed 8 bases, and the junction held 14 bases outside the gene matches. The CDR3 length is 18 residues. The CDR3 DNA is TGCGCCAGCAGCCAAGGGCCCCAGAGCGGGGGGGCGCTTGATGAGCAGTTCTTC. Its protein is CASSQGPQSGGALDEQFF.

This clone occurred a few times. V and J are TRBV28 and TRBJ2-2; D is perhaps TRBD1 (6 bases). The CDR3 has 15 amino acids. V was shortened by 6 bases and J by 7 bases, with 18 bases between the two germline ends. Germline V gene sequence: CDR1 MDHEN, CDR2 SYDVKM. This CDR3 reads CASSPQGSHGGELFF. The DNA of the CDR3 is TGTGCCAGCAGCCCCCAGGGGAGTCATGGCGGGGAGCTGTTTTTT. The whole variable domain, remainder taken from reference TRBV28 and TRBJ2-2, is DVKVTQSSRYLVKRTGEKVFLECVQDMDHENMFWYRQDPGLGLRLIYFSYDVKMKEKGDIPEGYSVSREKKERFSLILESASTNQTSMYLCASSPQGSHGGELFFGEGSRLTVL.